This TCR beta chain was profiled in a study of T cell responses to AZD1222 COVID-19 vaccine. Study results and caveats: Donors skewed white British and female; clonal diversity was possibly underestimated. Spike was spanned by vaccine-associated CD4 TCRs, which were dominant at 160-218 and 743-854. Increases in Spike-specific TCR breadth and depth were seen after two AZD1222 doses. Nearly half of spike-specific TCRs reportedly target variant regions that are unmutated in the B.1.351 and B.1.1.7 variants.

Using immunoSEQ multiplex PCR, the repertoire was profiled, and TCRdb retains in-frame clones only, with some absent. The table records about 90,000 clones, about 91% of them present only once. Note on this clone: The antigen is unknown.

The CDR3 consists of 14 residues. Germline CDR1 LNHNV, CDR2 YYDKDF (reference sequence). With 0 bases removed from V and 8 bases from J, the gap between germline ends came to 13 bases. The receptor comes from an adult who received the AZD1222 COVID-19 vaccine. The specimen comprised peripheral blood, sampled 28 days after the second AZD1222 dose. The chain combines TRBV15 with TRBJ1-2; D gene ambiguous. CDR3 region: CATSREKVATGYTF. DNA for the CDR3: TGTGCCACCAGCAGAGAGAAAGTGGCTACGGGCTACACCTTC.